This entry is about one TCR beta chain. The antigen remains undetermined. These data are taken from a study of cytomegalovirus exposure and HLA in healthy donors. Across the whole study: HLA-typed donors were the source of some 80 million unique TCRs, which an early data release held.

PCR amplification relied on 60 Vbeta primers (plus 13 Jbeta primers). Profiled with immunoSEQ multiplex PCR; TCRdb holds only in-frame clones, not every one. The table lists 150,000 or so clones. The CDR3 spans 15 residues. Germline V CDR1 and CDR2: MNHEY, SMNVEV (reference sequence). The V gene end was trimmed by 6 bases and the J gene end by 4 bases; junction bases not matched to a gene: 10. Study-level points and caveats: Among the CMV-associated chains, three were confirmed in vitro as specific for CMV antigens. It was in a later analysis that TCR association rates were seen to vary by HLA locus, highest for DRB1 and lowest for HLA-C.

The source of this sequence is a woman aged 40 to 55 in good health and CMV-seropositive. The rearrangement joins TRBV27 to TRBJ1-2, with TRBD1 identical over 8 bases. The sequencing sample was made of PBMCs. The CDR3 spells CASRPPGQVSYGYTF. The CDR3 DNA reads TGTGCCAGCAGGCCTCCGGGACAGGTCAGCTATGGCTACACCTTC.